Sequencing of this T cell receptor (beta chain) was carried out in a study of T cells in Graves' hyperthyroidism and ophthalmopathy. Study-wide results and limits: Among thyroid clonotypes expanded above 0.001, most also appeared in blood.

Amplification of TCR beta CDR3 regions was performed using RNA transcripts as template. During a first-round RT-PCR of the TCR CDR3, the HTBI primer set was used. TCRdb used MiXCR to reprocess the multiplex PCR reads, holding one entry per CDR3 protein. The sample shows almost 350,000 distinct CDR3 sequences, around a sixth of them seen only once. Germline values: CDR1 KGHSH, CDR2 LQKENI. The CDR3 consists of 16 residues. As concerns this clonotype: Antigen: not known. The germline gene is not matched at one end of the junction; a read error may be the cause.

The sequence derives from a woman aged 40 to 55 with Graves' ophthalmopathy. The chain uses TRBV18 and TRBJ1-3; no clear D. Sample: blood. CDR3 DNA: TGTGCCAGCCCACCACGGGGTACCGTTTCTGGAAACACCATATATTTT. Amino acids: CASPPRGTVSGNTIYF.